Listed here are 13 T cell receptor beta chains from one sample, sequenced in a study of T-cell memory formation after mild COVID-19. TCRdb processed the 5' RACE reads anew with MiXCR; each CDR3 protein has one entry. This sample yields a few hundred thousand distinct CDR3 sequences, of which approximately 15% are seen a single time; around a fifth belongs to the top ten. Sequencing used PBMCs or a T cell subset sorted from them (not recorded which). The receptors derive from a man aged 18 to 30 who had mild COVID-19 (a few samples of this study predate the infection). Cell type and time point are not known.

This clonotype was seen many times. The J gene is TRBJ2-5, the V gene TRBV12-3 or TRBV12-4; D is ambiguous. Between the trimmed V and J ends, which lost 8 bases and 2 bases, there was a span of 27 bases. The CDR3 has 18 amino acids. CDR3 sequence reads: CASSVSVVPRAIQETQYF. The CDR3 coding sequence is TGTGCCAGCTCAGTTTCGGTAGTTCCGAGAGCTATACAAGAGACCCAGTACTTC.

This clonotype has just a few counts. As DNA, the CDR3 is TGCAGTGCTAGGTCCGGGACCCCCAAAGGAGGCAATCAGCCCCAGCATTTT. Its protein product is CSARSGTPKGGNQPQHF. The rearrangement links TRBV20-1 to TRBJ1-5, with D possibly TRBD1 on 5 matching bases. The CDR3 loop spans 17 amino acids. V was pared by 3 bases and J by 2 bases, with 20 bases between. Germline CDR1 DFQATT, CDR2 SNEGSKA (reference sequence).

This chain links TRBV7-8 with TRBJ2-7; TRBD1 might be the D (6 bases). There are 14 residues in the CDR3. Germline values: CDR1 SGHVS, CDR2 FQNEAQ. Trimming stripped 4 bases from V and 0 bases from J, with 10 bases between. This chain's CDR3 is CASSWDKSSYEQYV. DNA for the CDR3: TGTGCCAGCAGCTGGGACAAGAGCTCCTACGAGCAGTACGTC.

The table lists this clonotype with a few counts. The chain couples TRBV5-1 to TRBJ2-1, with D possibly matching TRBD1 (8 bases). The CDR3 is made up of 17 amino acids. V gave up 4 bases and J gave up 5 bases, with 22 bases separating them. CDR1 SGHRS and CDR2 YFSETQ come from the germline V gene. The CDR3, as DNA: TGCGCCAGCAGCCCCCAGGGGGCGGGGGTAATGGACAATGAGCAGTTCTTC. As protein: CASSPQGAGVMDNEQFF.

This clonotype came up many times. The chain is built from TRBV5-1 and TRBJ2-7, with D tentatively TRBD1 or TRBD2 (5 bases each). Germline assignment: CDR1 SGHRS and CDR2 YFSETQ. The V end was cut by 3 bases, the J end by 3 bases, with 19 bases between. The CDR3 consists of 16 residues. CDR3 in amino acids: CASSWTDSAPFYEQYF. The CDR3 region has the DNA TGCGCCAGCAGCTGGACTGACAGCGCACCTTTCTACGAGCAGTACTTC.

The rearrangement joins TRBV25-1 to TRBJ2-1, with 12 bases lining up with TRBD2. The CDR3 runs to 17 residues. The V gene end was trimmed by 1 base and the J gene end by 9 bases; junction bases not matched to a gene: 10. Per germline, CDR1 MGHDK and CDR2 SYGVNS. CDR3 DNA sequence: TGTGCCAGCAGTGAATTCTGGACTAGCGGGGAAAGAGGTGAGCAGTTCTTC. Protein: CASSEFWTSGERGEQFF.

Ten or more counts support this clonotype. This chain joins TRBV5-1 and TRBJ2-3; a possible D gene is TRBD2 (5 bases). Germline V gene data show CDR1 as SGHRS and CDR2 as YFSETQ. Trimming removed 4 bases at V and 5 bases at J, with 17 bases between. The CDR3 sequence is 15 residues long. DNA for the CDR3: TGCGCCAGCAGCCCCGGCGGGTCTGCAGGAGATACGCAGTATTTT. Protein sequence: CASSPGGSAGDTQYF.

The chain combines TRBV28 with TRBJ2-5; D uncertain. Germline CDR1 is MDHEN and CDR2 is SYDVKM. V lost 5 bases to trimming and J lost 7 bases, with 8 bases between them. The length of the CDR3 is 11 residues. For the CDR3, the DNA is TGTGCCAGCAGTAATTCGGGGACCCAGTACTTC. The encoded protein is CASSNSGTQYF.

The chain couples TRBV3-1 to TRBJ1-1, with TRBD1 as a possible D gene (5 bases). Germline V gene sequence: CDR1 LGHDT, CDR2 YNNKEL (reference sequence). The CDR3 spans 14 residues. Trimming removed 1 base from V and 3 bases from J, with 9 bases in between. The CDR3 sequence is CASSQAQGYTEAFF. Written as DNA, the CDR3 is TGTGCCAGCAGCCAAGCGCAGGGTTACACTGAAGCTTTCTTT.

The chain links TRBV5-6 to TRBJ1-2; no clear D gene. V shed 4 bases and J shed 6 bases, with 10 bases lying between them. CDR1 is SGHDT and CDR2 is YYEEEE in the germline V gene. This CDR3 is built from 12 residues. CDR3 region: CASSVQEDGYTF. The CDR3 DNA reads TGTGCCAGCAGCGTACAAGAGGATGGCTACACCTTC.

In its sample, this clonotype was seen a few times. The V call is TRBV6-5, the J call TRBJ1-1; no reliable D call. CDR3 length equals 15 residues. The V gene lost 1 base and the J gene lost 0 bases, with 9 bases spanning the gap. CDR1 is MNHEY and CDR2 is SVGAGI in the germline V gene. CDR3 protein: CASSYYDGLNTEAFF. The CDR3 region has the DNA TGTGCCAGCAGTTACTATGATGGCTTGAACACTGAAGCTTTCTTT.

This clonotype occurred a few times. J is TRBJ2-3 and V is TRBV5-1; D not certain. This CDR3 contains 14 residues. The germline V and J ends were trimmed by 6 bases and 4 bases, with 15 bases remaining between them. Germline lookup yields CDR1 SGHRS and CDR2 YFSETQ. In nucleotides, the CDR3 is TGCGCCAGCACCCCGACCGGGTTTGCAGATACGCAGTATTTT. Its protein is CASTPTGFADTQYF. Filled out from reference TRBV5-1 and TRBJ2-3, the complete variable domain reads KAGVTQTPRYLIKTRGQQVTLSCSPISGHRSVSWYQQTPGQGLQFLFEYFSETQRNKGNFPGRFSGRQFSNSRSEMNVSTLELGDSALYLCASTPTGFADTQYFGPGTRLTVL.

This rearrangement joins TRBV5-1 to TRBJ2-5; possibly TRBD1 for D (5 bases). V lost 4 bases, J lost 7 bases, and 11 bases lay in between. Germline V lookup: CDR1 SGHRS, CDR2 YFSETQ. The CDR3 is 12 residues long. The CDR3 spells CASSPGLGTQYF. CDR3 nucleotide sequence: TGCGCCAGCAGCCCAGGGTTGGGGACCCAGTACTTC.